This passage covers 30 T cell receptor beta chains from one sample sequenced in a study of spatial heterogeneity in lung cancer. Whole-study findings and limits: It was found that expanded intratumoral alpha and beta TCR counts tracked tumor mutation counts.

MiXCR, run by TCRdb on the 5' RACE reads, gives a single entry per CDR3 protein. The table has several thousand distinct CDR3 sequences, over 20% seen once. These receptors have no known antigen. Described time point: sample taken at primary tumor resection. Sequences were derived from lung tumor tissue, sampled at surgery. The receptors shown here come from a male donor with early-stage non-small cell lung cancer.

In nucleotides, the CDR3 is TGCAGTGCTGCCAGAACCTACAATGAGCAGTTCTTC. Translated, it gives CSAARTYNEQFF. This chain joins TRBV20-1 and TRBJ2-1; no clear D gene. This CDR3 is 12 amino acids long. V lost 5 bases to trimming and J lost 2 bases, with 7 bases between them. Per the germline V gene, CDR1 is DFQATT and CDR2 is SNEGSKA (reference sequence).

The genes are TRBV18 and TRBJ2-7; D gene unclear. The CDR3 covers 13 residues. Trimming took 0 bases from V and 3 from J, leaving 6 bases between them. The germline CDR1 and CDR2 sequences are KGHSH and LQKENI. In DNA form, the CDR3 reads TGTGCCAGCTCACCACCAGAGAGCTACGAGCAGTACTTC. It is translated as CASSPPESYEQYF. Supplemented by reference TRBV18 and TRBJ2-7, the full variable domain reads NAGVMQNPRHLVRRRGQEARLRCSPMKGHSHVYWYRQLPEEGLKFMVYLQKENIIDESGMPKERFSAEFPKEGPSILRIQQVVRGDSAAYFCASSPPESYEQYFGPGTRLTVT.

V and J are TRBV24-1 and TRBJ2-7; 11 bases fit TRBD2. This CDR3 is built from 16 residues. Germline lookup yields CDR1 KGHDR and CDR2 SFDVKD. J lost 3 bases, V lost 3 bases, and 6 bases had no gene match. The DNA of the CDR3 is TGTGCCACCAGTGATACCGGGACTAGCGGCCTCTACGAGCAGTACTTC. Translating gives CATSDTGTSGLYEQYF.

This clonotype is labeled as medium-sized (0.01 to 0.1%). The chain links TRBV7-2 to TRBJ2-1; 7 bases are shared with TRBD1. This CDR3 contains 13 residues. The germline V gene encodes CDR1 SGHTA and CDR2 FQGNSA. The V segment lost 2 bases and the J segment 6 bases; nucleotides outside the gene matches: 1. The CDR3 sequence: CASSLSGGNEQFF. CDR3 bases: TGTGCCAGCAGCTTATCAGGGGGCAATGAGCAGTTCTTC.

In its sample, this clonotype was seen a few times. The chain couples TRBV9 to TRBJ2-3; unclear D gene. Germline V gene lookup returns CDR1 SGDLS and CDR2 YYNGEE. CDR3 length equals 13 residues. V was pared by 0 bases and J by 2 bases, with 4 bases between. The CDR3 region has the DNA TGTGCCAGCAGCGTAGGGATCACAGATACGCAGTATTTT. Translating it yields CASSVGITDTQYF.

This clonotype is medium-sized within its sample. This chain joins TRBV7-9 and TRBJ2-1; weak D call: TRBD2 (6 bases). This CDR3 region has 15 residues. Germline V CDR1 and CDR2: SEHNR, FQNEAQ (reference sequence). The V end was cut by 8 bases, the J end by 1 base, with 15 bases between. The CDR3 DNA follows: TGTGCCAGCGGCATGGCGGGAAAATCCTACAATGAGCAGTTCTTC. It yields the protein CASGMAGKSYNEQFF.

J is TRBJ1-1 and V is TRBV6-2 or TRBV6-3; possible D gene TRBD1, 6 bases. The CDR3 contains 13 residues. V was shortened by 4 bases and J by 6 bases, with 12 bases between the two germline ends. Germline V gives CDR1 MNHEY, CDR2 SVGEGT. DNA for the CDR3: TGTGCCAGCAGTTCCCACAGGGACTCTGAAGCTTTCTTT. This translates into CASSSHRDSEAFF.

The V gene is TRBV18, the J gene TRBJ2-1; D remains unclear. CDR1 and CDR2 from the germline V gene are KGHSH and LQKENI. The CDR3 has 15 residues. The V and J ends lost 3 bases and 9 bases respectively, with 18 bases between them. CDR3 nucleotide sequence: TGTGCCAGCTCACCCCCTTCGGTGAGACCCGTTGAGCAGTTCTTC. Residues: CASSPPSVRPVEQFF. The full variable domain, in which reference TRBV18 and TRBJ2-1 provide the parts outside the CDR3, is NAGVMQNPRHLVRRRGQEARLRCSPMKGHSHVYWYRQLPEEGLKFMVYLQKENIIDESGMPKERFSAEFPKEGPSILRIQQVVRGDSAAYFCASSPPSVRPVEQFFGPGTRLTVL.

Judged by abundance, this clonotype is medium-sized (0.01 to 0.1%). The chain combines TRBV20-1 with TRBJ1-1; tentatively, D is TRBD1 (5 bases). V lost 6 bases to trimming and J lost 1 base, with 21 bases between them. Germline values: CDR1 DFQATT, CDR2 SNEGSKA (reference sequence). The CDR3 loop spans 16 amino acids. The CDR3 sequence is CSARVAGAGRNTEAFF. The CDR3 DNA reads as TGCAGTGCCCGAGTGGCCGGTGCAGGGAGGAACACTGAAGCTTTCTTT.

This clonotype is large (0.1 to 1%) by share. This chain joins TRBV7-8 and TRBJ1-1, with 10 bases matching TRBD1. Germline V gives CDR1 SGHVS, CDR2 FQNEAQ. This CDR3 comprises 16 residues. V trimming: 1 base; J trimming: 3 bases; junction bases outside the gene matches: 5. The CDR3 sequence is CASSLVSGQGYTEAFF. The CDR3 DNA reads TGTGCCAGCAGCTTAGTTTCGGGACAGGGGTACACTGAAGCTTTCTTT.

The chain carries TRBV20-1 and TRBJ2-5, with TRBD2 matching 8 bases. The V segment lost 5 bases and the J segment 4 bases; nucleotides outside the gene matches: 12. The V gene's germline CDR1 is DFQATT and CDR2 SNEGSKA (reference sequence). CDR3 length: 15 amino acids. In nucleotides, the CDR3 is TGCAGTGCTCCCGCCGGGAGGGGATGGAGAGAGACCCAGTACTTC. Encoded protein: CSAPAGRGWRETQYF.

This chain joins TRBV10-3 and TRBJ2-7; TRBD2 matches 9 bases. This CDR3 region has 15 residues. V dropped 2 bases and J dropped 0; count of bases not matched to a gene: 2. Germline V gene data show CDR1 as ENHRY and CDR2 as SYGVKD. CDR3 bases: TGTGCCATCAGTGAGGATAGCGGGAGCTCCTACGAGCAGTACTTC. It encodes CAISEDSGSSYEQYF.

This clonotype has at least ten counts. The chain carries TRBV28 and TRBJ2-7; a possible D gene is TRBD2 (7 bases). Trimming took 7 bases from V and 5 from J, leaving 21 bases between them. The germline V gene has CDR1 MDHEN and CDR2 SYDVKM. The CDR3 is 15 residues long. The CDR3 nucleotides read TGTGCCAGCATAACCAACCGGGGGGCAGGAGACGAGCAGTACTTC. Its protein is CASITNRGAGDEQYF. Looking up the rest from reference TRBV28 and TRBJ2-7 gives the full variable domain: DVKVTQSSRYLVKRTGEKVFLECVQDMDHENMFWYRQDPGLGLRLIYFSYDVKMKEKGDIPEGYSVSREKKERFSLILESASTNQTSMYLCASITNRGAGDEQYFGPGTRLTVT.

This rearrangement joins TRBV7-2 to TRBJ2-5; 8 bases are shared with TRBD2. This CDR3 has 12 residues. V lost 6 bases and J lost 3; bases outside the gene matches: 0. From germline, CDR1 is SGHTA and CDR2 FQGNSA. This CDR3 reads CASSSGEETQYF. In DNA, the CDR3 is TGTGCCAGCAGTAGCGGGGAAGAGACCCAGTACTTC.

This clonotype was counted between two and nine times. The chain combines TRBV20-1 with TRBJ2-7, with 12 positions matching TRBD2. J gave up 3 bases and V 6 bases, and 6 bases lay outside the gene matches. The germline gives CDR1 DFQATT, CDR2 SNEGSKA (reference sequence). The CDR3 totals 14 residues. CDR3 DNA sequence: TGCAGTGCCTCCACTAGCGGGAGGCGCTACGAGCAGTACTTC. Translating it yields CSASTSGRRYEQYF.

The rearrangement joins TRBV12-3 or TRBV12-4 to TRBJ1-2, with D unresolved. The CDR3 is 15 amino acids. The V end lost 3 bases, the J end lost 4 bases, and 15 bases lay between the germline ends. The CDR3 sequence: CASSFGLGYSYGYTF. CDR3 sequence (DNA): TGTGCCAGCAGTTTTGGTCTGGGGTATTCCTATGGCTACACCTTC.

This rearrangement joins TRBV24-1 to TRBJ2-3, with 11 bases that match TRBD2. The V segment lost 4 bases and the J segment 4 bases; nucleotides outside the gene matches: 6. Germline V gene data show CDR1 as KGHDR and CDR2 as SFDVKD. The CDR3 extends over 16 amino acids. In nucleotides, the CDR3 is TGTGCCACCAGTGACCCTCGACTAGCGGGGTCAGATACGCAGTATTTT. Protein product: CATSDPRLAGSDTQYF.

A note on this clonotype: The junction does not match germline at one end; this may be a read error. V and J are TRBV19 and TRBJ1-2, with TRBD1 matching over 7 bases. CDR1 is LNHDA and CDR2 is SQIVND in the germline V gene (reference sequence). The CDR3 consists of 20 residues. The CDR3, as DNA: TGTACCAGTAGTATCAGGCGAATAGCCCGGGACAGTATTGTCGGCTATGGCTACACCTTC. Translation: CTSSIRRIARDSIVGYGYTF.

This clonotype was observed a handful of times. The genes are TRBV3-1 and TRBJ2-7; D perhaps matches TRBD2 (5 bases). V was clipped by 1 base and J by 4 bases, with 17 bases between them. CDR1 is LGHDT and CDR2 is YNNKEL in the germline V gene (reference sequence). This CDR3 contains 16 residues. Here the CDR3 DNA reads TGTGCCAGCAGCCAAGGTACGAGGGTGGACCTTTACGAGCAGTACTTC. The encoded protein is CASSQGTRVDLYEQYF.

The sample holds one count of this clonotype. This chain links TRBV6-4 with TRBJ2-6; 9 bases line up with TRBD1. V dropped 9 bases and J dropped 0; count of bases not matched to a gene: 6. Per the germline V gene, CDR1 is MRHNA and CDR2 is SNTAGT. CDR3 length: 16 amino acids. The CDR3 region has the DNA TGTGCCAGTGGGGAGACAGGGGGCTCTGGGGCCAACGTCCTGACTTTC. This gives the protein CASGETGGSGANVLTF.

This clonotype was seen many times. This chain's CDR3 is CAIKPGERTEAFF. For the CDR3, the DNA is TGTGCCATCAAACCGGGAGAGAGGACTGAAGCTTTCTTT. V and J are TRBV10-3 and TRBJ1-1, with no clear D. The CDR3 loop spans 13 amino acids. Germline V gene sequence: CDR1 ENHRY, CDR2 SYGVKD. The V end lost 7 bases, the J end lost 5 bases, and 14 bases lay between the germline ends.

This clonotype has more than one count but fewer than ten. V gene TRBV20-1 combines with J gene TRBJ1-5, with 8 positions matching TRBD1. The CDR3 sequence is 13 residues long. V shed 6 bases, J shed 7 bases, and the junction held 8 bases outside the gene matches. CDR1 is DFQATT and CDR2 is SNEGSKA in the germline V gene (reference sequence). The CDR3 is CSARDRPGQPQHF. CDR3 sequence (DNA): TGCAGTGCGAGGGACAGGCCGGGCCAGCCCCAGCATTTT.

This clonotype is medium-sized in the sample. The CDR3, as DNA: TGCAGTGCTGGGGGACTAGCGGCATACAATGAGCAGTTCTTC. Translated, it gives CSAGGLAAYNEQFF. This chain uses TRBV20-1 with TRBJ2-1; 11 nucleotides align to TRBD2. The germline V gene encodes CDR1 DFQATT and CDR2 SNEGSKA (reference sequence). With V trimmed by 5 bases and J by 4 bases, 4 bases remained unmatched. This CDR3 is built from 14 residues.

This clonotype was seen more than once but under ten times. J is TRBJ2-2 and V is TRBV7-9; D gene uncertain. CDR1 is SEHNR, CDR2 FQNEAQ, per germline (reference sequence). This CDR3 has 14 amino acids. V was cut by 3 bases and J by 6 bases, with 11 bases left in between. In nucleotides, the CDR3 is TGTGCCAGCAGCTTTTATAGATACCCCGGGGAGCTGTTTTTT. Its translation is CASSFYRYPGELFF.

This clonotype is deemed medium-sized (0.01 to 0.1%). The chain has TRBV6-2 or TRBV6-3 and TRBJ1-5; D uncertain. CDR3 length equals 14 residues. Germline V gene lookup returns CDR1 MNHEY and CDR2 SVGEGT. V dropped 2 bases and J dropped 1 base, with 6 bases sitting between them. The CDR3 nucleotides read TGTGCCAGCAGTTACACAGACAGCAATCAGCCCCAGCATTTT. Encoded protein: CASSYTDSNQPQHF.

V gene TRBV7-2 combines with J gene TRBJ2-7, with unresolved D. V was trimmed by 3 bases and J by 7 bases, leaving 10 bases between them. The CDR3 extends over 12 amino acids. CDR1 and CDR2 from the germline V gene are SGHTA and FQGNSA. In DNA, the CDR3 is TGTGCCAGCAGCTTGTCCCTAGAGGAGCAGTACTTC. Translated, it gives CASSLSLEEQYF.

The rearrangement links TRBV30 to TRBJ2-6; D unresolved. CDR3 length equals 13 residues. The germline V gene encodes CDR1 GTSNPN and CDR2 SVGIG (reference sequence). Trimming removed 3 bases at V and 0 bases at J, with 3 bases between. The CDR3 nucleotides are TGTGCCTGGAGCAACTCTGGGGCCAACGTCCTGACTTTC. Its protein product is CAWSNSGANVLTF.

The V and J genes are TRBV12-3 or TRBV12-4 and TRBJ2-1; D unclear. The CDR3 runs 16 residues. V gave up 4 bases and J gave up 0 bases, with 13 bases separating them. CDR3 sequence reads: CASSSRAVSSYNEQFF. CDR3 nucleotides: TGTGCCAGCAGTTCCCGGGCGGTGAGCTCCTACAATGAGCAGTTCTTC.

The rearrangement links TRBV7-9 to TRBJ2-2, with D unclear. Germline V gene sequence: CDR1 SEHNR, CDR2 FQNEAQ (reference sequence). CDR3 length equals 12 residues. With 3 bases removed from V and 6 bases from J, the gap between germline ends came to 5 bases. The CDR3 nucleotides read TGTGCCAGCAGCTTGCAGTCCGGGGAGCTGTTTTTT. This sequence encodes CASSLQSGELFF.

In its sample, this clonotype was seen many times. The V and J genes are TRBV20-1 and TRBJ2-7, with TRBD1 matching over 9 bases. Trimming at V came to 4 bases and at J to 3 bases, leaving 10 bases not matched to a gene. CDR1 is DFQATT and CDR2 is SNEGSKA in the germline V gene (reference sequence). The CDR3 covers 15 residues. CDR3 loop: CSAMGQGARVYEQYF. The CDR3 nucleotides read TGCAGTGCTATGGGACAGGGTGCTCGCGTCTACGAGCAGTACTTC.